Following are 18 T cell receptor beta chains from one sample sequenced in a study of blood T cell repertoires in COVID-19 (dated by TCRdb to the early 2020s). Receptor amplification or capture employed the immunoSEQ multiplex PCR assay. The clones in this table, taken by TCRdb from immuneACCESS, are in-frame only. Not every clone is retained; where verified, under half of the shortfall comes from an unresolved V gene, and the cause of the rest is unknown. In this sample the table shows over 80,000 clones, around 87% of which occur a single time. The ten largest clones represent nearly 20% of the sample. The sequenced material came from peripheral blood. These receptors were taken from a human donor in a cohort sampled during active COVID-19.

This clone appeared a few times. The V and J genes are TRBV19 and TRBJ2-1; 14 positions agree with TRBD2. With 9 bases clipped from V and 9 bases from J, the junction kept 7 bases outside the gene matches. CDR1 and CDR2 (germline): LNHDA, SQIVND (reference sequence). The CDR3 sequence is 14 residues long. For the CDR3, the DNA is TGTGCCAGCCAGGGACTAGCGGGAGCTGGTGAGCAGTTCTTC. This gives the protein CASQGLAGAGEQFF.

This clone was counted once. The CDR3 DNA follows: TGTGCCACCAGCAACTTCAGGGGTCGGGCTGCTGGCTACACCTTC. This codes for CATSNFRGRAAGYTF. This sequence joins TRBV15 and TRBJ1-2; D is possibly TRBD1 (6 bases). Germline lookup yields CDR1 LNHNV and CDR2 YYDKDF (reference sequence). Trimming removed 4 bases from V and 7 bases from J, with 19 bases in between. This CDR3 has 15 amino acids.

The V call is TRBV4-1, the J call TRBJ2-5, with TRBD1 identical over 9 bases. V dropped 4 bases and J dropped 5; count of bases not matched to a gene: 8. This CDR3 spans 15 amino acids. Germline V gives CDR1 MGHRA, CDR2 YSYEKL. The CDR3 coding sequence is TGCGCCAGCAGCCGCCGGGACAGGGTGATCGAGACCCAGTACTTC. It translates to CASSRRDRVIETQYF.

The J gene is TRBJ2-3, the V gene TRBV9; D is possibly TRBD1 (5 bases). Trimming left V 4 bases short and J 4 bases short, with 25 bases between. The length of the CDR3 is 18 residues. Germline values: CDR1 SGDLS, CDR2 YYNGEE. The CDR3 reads CASSPGYGTGLGADTQYF. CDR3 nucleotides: TGTGCCAGCAGCCCAGGGTATGGAACAGGCCTCGGCGCAGATACGCAGTATTTT.

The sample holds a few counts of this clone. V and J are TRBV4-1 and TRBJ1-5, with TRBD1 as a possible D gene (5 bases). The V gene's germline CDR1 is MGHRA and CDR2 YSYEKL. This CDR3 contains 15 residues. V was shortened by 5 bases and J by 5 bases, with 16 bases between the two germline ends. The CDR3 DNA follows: TGCGCCAGCAGCTCCCTGCAGGGTAGAGATCAGCCCCAGCATTTT. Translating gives CASSSLQGRDQPQHF.

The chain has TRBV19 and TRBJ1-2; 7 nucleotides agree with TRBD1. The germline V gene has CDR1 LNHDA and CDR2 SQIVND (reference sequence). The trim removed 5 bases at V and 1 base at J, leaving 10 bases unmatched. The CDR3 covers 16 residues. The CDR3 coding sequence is TGTGCCAGTAGTTCCCGACAGGGTCCCTATAACTATGGCTACACCTTC. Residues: CASSSRQGPYNYGYTF.

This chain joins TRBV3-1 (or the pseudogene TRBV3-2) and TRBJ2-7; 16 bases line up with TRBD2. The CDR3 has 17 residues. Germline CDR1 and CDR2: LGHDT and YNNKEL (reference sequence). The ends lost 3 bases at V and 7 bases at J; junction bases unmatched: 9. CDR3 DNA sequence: TGTGCCAGCAGCCAGCCGGGACTAGCGGGAGGGCCGGTAGAGCAGTACTTC. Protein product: CASSQPGLAGGPVEQYF.

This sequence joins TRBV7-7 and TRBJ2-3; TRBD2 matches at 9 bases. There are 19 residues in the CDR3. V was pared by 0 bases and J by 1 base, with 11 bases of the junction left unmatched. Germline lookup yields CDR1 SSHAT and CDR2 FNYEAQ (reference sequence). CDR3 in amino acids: CASSLAILRTSDRTDTQYF. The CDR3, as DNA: TGTGCCAGCAGCTTAGCGATCTTAAGGACTAGCGATCGCACAGATACGCAGTATTTT.

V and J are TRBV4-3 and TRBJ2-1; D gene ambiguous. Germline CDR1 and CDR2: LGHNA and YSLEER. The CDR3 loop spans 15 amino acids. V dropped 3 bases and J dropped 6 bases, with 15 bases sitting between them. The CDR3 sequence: CASSQDPVAANEQFF. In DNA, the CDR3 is TGCGCCAGCAGCCAGGATCCGGTTGCGGCCAATGAGCAGTTCTTC.

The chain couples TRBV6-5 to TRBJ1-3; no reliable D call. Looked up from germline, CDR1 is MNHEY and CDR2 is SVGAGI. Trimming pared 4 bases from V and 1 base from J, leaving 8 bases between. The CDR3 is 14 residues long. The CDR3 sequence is CASSLAESGNTIYF. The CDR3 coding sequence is TGTGCCAGCAGTTTGGCGGAGTCTGGAAACACCATATATTTT.

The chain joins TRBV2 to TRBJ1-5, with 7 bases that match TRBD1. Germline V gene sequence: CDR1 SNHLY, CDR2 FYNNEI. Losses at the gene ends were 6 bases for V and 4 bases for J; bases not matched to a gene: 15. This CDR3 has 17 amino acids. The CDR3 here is CASSRERGGGQNQPQHF. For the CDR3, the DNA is TGTGCCAGCAGCCGTGAGAGGGGTGGGGGACAGAATCAGCCCCAGCATTTT.

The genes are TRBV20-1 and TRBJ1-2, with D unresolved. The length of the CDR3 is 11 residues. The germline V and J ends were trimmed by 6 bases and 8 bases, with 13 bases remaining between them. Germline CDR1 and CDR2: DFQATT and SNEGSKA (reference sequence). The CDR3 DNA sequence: TGCAGTGCGAGGGCCAACAACGGCTACACCTTC. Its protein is CSARANNGYTF.

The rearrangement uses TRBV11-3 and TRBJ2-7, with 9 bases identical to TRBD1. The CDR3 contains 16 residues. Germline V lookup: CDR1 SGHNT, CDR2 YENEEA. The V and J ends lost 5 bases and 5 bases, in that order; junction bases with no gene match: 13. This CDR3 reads CASSRYSTGGTNEQYF. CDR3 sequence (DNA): TGTGCCAGCAGCCGCTACTCGACAGGGGGTACCAACGAGCAGTACTTC.

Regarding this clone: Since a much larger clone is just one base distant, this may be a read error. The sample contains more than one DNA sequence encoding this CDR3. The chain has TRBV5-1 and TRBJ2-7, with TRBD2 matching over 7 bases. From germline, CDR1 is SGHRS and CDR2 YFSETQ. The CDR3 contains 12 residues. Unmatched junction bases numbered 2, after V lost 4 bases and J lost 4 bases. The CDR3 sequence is CASSPGGYEQYF. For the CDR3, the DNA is TGCGCCAGCAGCCCGGGGGGTTACGAGCAGTACTTC.

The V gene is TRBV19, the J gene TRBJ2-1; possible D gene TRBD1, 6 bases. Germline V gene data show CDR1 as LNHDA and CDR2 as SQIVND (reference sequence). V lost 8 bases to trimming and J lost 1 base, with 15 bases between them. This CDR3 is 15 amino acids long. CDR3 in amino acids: CASQRGGASYNEQFF. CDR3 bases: TGTGCCAGTCAACGAGGGGGTGCTTCCTACAATGAGCAGTTCTTC.

CDR3 DNA: TGTGCCAGCAGTGCTTCGGGACAGGGTTACTTAGAGACCCAGTACTTC. This encodes CASSASGQGYLETQYF. The V call is TRBV6-1, the J call TRBJ2-5, with 9 bases aligning to TRBD1. The CDR3 extends over 16 amino acids. Germline trimming cut 4 bases from V and 4 bases from J; bases unmatched to any gene: 10. The germline V gene has CDR1 MNHNS and CDR2 SASEGT.

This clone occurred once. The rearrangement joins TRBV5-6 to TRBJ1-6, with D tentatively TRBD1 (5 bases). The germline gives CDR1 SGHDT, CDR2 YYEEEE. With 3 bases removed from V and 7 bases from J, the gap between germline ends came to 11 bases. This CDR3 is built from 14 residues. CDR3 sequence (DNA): TGTGCCAGCAGCTGGGGACTTACGAATTCACCCCTCCACTTT. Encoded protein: CASSWGLTNSPLHF.

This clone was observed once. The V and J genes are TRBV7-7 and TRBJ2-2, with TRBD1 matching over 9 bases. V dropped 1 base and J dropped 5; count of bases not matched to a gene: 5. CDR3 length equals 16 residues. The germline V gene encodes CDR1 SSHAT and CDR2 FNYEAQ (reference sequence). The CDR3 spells CASSLGSGTGTGELFF. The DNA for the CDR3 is TGTGCCAGCAGCTTAGGTTCCGGGACAGGGACCGGGGAGCTGTTTTTT.